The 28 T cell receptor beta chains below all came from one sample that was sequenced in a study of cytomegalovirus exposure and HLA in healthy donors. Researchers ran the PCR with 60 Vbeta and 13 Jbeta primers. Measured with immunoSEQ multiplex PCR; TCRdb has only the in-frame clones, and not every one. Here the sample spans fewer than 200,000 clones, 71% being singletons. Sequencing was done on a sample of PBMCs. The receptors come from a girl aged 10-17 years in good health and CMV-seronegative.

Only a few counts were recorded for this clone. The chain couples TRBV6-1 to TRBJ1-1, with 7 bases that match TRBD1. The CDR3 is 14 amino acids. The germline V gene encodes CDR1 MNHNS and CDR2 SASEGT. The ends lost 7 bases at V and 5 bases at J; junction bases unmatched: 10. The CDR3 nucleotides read TGTGCCAGCAAGACAGGGAACGAGGGAACTGAAGCTTTCTTT. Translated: CASKTGNEGTEAFF.

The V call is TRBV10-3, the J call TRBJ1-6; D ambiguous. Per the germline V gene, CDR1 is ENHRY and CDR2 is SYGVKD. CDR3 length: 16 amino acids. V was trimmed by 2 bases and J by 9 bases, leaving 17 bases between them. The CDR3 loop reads CAISELGGGIGSPLHF. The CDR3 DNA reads TGTGCCATCAGTGAGCTGGGAGGAGGGATTGGTTCACCCCTCCACTTT.

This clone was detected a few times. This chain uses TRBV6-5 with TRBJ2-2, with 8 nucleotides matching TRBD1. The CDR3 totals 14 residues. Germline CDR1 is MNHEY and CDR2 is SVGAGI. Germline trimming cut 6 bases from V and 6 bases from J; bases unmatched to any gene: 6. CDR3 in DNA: TGTGCCAGCAGAGTAGGACAGGGTCCCGGGGAGCTGTTTTTT. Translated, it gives CASRVGQGPGELFF.

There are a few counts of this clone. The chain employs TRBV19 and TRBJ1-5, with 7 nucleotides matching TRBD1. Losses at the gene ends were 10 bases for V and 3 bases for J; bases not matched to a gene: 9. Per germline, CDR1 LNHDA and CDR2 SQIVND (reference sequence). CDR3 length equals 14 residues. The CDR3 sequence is CATRRQGDNQPQHF. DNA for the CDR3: TGTGCCACCCGTAGGCAGGGGGACAATCAGCCCCAGCATTTT.

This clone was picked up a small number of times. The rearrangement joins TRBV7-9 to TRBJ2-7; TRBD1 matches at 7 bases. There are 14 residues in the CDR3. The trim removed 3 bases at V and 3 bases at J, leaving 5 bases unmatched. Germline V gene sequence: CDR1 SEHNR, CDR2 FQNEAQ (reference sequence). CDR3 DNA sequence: TGTGCCAGCAGCTTCGGGGACAGCTACTACGAGCAGTACTTC. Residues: CASSFGDSYYEQYF.

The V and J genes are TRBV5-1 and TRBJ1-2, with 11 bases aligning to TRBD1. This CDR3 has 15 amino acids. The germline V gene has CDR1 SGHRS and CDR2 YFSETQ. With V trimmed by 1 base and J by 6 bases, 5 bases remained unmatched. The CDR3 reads CASSLTGQGADGYTF. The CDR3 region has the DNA TGCGCCAGCAGCTTGACCGGACAGGGGGCGGATGGCTACACCTTC.

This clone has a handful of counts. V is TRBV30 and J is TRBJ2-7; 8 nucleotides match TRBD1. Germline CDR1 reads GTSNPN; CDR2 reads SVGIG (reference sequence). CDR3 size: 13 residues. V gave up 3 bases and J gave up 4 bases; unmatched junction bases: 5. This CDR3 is CAWSRTGPYEQYF. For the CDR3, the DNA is TGTGCCTGGAGCCGGACAGGGCCATACGAGCAGTACTTC.

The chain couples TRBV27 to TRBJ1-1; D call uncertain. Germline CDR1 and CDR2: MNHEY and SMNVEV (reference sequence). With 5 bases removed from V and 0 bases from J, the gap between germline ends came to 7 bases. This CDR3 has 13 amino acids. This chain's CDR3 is CASSQSLNTEAFF. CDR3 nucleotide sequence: TGTGCCAGCAGTCAATCCCTGAACACTGAAGCTTTCTTT.

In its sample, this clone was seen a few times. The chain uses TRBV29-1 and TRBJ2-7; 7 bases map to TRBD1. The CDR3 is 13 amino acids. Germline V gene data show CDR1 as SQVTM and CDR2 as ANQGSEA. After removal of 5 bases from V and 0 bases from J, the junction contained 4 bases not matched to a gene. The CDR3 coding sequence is TGCAGCGTTTCTAGGGGGCCCTCCTACGAGCAGTACTTC. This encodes CSVSRGPSYEQYF.

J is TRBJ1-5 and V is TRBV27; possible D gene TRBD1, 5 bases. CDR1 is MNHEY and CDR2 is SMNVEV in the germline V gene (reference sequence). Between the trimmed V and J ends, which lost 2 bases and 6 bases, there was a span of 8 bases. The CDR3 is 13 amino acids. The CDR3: CASSLLRAQPQHF. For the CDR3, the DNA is TGTGCCAGCAGTTTACTCAGGGCTCAGCCCCAGCATTTT.

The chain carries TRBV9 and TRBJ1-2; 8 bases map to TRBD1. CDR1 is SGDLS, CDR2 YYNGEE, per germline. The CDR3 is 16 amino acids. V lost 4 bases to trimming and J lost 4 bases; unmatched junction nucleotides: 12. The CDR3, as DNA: TGTGCCAGCAGCATAAGTGGGCAGGGGGCGATCTATGGCTACACCTTC. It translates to CASSISGQGAIYGYTF. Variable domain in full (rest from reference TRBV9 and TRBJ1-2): DSGVTQTPKHLITATGQRVTLRCSPRSGDLSVYWYQQSLDQGLQFLIQYYNGEERAKGNILERFSAQQFPDLHSELNLSSLELGDSALYFCASSISGQGAIYGYTFGSGTRLTVV.

This CDR3 is CASSPRGGGETQYF. The DNA for the CDR3 is TGTGCCAGCAGCCCGAGGGGCGGGGGGGAGACCCAGTACTTC. The gene calls are TRBV7-3 and TRBJ2-5; 8 positions agree with TRBD2. The CDR3 is made up of 14 amino acids. J lost 5 bases, V lost 5 bases, and 7 bases had no gene match. CDR1 is SGHTA, CDR2 FQGTGA, per germline.

For the CDR3, the DNA is TGTGCCAGCAGCGGGATTTTGGACAGGGCTGTAGGCGGGGAGCTGTTTTTT. Its protein product is CASSGILDRAVGGELFF. The rearrangement joins TRBV5-6 to TRBJ2-2, with 8 bases fitting TRBD1. Trimming took 4 bases from V and 7 from J; bases not matched to a gene: 15. This CDR3 contains 17 residues. CDR1 is SGHDT, CDR2 YYEEEE, per germline.

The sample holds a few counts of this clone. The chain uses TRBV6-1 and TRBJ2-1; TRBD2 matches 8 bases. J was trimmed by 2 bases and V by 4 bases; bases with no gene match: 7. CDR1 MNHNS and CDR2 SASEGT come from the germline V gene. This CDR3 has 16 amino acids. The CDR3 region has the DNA TGTGCCAGCAGTGGGCGGGGGGCAGCCACCTACAATGAGCAGTTCTTC. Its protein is CASSGRGAATYNEQFF.

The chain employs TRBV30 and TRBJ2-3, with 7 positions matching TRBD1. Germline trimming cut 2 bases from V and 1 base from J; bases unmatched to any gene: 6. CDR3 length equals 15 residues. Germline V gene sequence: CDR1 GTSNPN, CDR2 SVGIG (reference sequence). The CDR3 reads CAWSRQGIGTDTQYF. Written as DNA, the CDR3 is TGTGCCTGGAGTCGACAGGGAATTGGCACAGATACGCAGTATTTT.

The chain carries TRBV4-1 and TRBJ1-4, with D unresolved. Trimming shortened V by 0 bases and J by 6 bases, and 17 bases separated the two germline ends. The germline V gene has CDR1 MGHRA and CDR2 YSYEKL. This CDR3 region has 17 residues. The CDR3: CASSQDRITAKDEKLFF. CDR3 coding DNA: TGCGCCAGCAGCCAAGATCGTATAACAGCAAAAGATGAAAAACTGTTTTTT.

The CDR3 is CASSPGAGAYEQYF. CDR3 DNA: TGTGCCAGTAGCCCGGGGGCGGGAGCCTACGAGCAGTACTTC. The gene calls are TRBV19 and TRBJ2-7, with D tentatively TRBD2 (7 bases). The V gene lost 6 bases and the J gene lost 2 bases, with 14 bases spanning the gap. Germline assignment: CDR1 LNHDA and CDR2 SQIVND (reference sequence). The CDR3 has 14 amino acids.

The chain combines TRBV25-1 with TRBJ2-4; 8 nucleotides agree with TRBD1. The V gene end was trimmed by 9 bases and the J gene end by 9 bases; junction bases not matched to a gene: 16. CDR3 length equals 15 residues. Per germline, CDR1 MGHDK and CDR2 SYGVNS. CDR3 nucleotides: TGTGCCAGTAGCCTCCTGACAGGGGCAGTCAGCATTCAGTACTTC. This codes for CASSLLTGAVSIQYF.

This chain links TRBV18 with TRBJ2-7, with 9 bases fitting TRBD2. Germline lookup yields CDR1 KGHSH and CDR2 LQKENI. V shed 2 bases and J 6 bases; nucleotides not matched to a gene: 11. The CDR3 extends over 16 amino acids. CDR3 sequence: CASSPFEASGDVEQYF. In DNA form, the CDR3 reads TGTGCCAGCTCACCATTTGAGGCTAGCGGGGACGTCGAGCAGTACTTC.

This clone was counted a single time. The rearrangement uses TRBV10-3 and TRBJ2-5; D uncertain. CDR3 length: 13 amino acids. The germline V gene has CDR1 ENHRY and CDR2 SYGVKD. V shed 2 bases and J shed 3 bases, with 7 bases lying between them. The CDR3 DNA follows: TGTGCCATCAGTGAGGCCGGAGAAGAGACCCAGTACTTC. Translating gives CAISEAGEETQYF.

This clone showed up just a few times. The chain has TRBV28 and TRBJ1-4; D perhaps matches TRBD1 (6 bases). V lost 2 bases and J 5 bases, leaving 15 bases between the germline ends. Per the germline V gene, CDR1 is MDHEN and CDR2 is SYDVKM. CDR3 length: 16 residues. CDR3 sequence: CASSLPSGHWNEKLFF. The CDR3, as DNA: TGTGCCAGCAGTTTACCTTCGGGACATTGGAATGAAAAACTGTTTTTT.

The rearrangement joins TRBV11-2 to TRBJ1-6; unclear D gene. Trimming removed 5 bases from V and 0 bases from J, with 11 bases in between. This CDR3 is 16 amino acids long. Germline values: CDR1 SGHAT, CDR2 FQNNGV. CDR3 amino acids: CASSQDKSSYNSPLHF. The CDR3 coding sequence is TGTGCCAGCAGCCAAGACAAGAGCTCCTATAATTCACCCCTCCACTTT.

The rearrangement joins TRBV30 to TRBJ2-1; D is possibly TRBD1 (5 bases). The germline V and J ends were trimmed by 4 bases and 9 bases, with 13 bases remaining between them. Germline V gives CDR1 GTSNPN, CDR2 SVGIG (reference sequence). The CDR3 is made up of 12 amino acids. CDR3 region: CAWIQAQGEQFF. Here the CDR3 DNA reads TGTGCCTGGATCCAGGCCCAGGGTGAGCAGTTCTTC.

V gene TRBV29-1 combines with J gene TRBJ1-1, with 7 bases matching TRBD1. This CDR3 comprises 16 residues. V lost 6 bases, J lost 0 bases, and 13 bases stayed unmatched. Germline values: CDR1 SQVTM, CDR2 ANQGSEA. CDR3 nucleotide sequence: TGCAGCGTGCCTTGGGGGACAGCCCTCATGAACACTGAAGCTTTCTTT. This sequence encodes CSVPWGTALMNTEAFF.

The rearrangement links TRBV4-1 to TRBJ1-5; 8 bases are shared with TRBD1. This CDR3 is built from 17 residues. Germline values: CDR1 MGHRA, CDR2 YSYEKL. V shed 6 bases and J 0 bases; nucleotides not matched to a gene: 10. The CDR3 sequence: CASRGPGQDYSNQPQHF. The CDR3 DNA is TGCGCCAGCAGGGGACCGGGACAGGACTATAGCAATCAGCCCCAGCATTTT.

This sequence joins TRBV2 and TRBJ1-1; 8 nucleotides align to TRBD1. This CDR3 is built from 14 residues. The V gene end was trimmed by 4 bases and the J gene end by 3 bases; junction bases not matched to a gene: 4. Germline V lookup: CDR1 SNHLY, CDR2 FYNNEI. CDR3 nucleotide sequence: TGTGCCAGCAGTGGGCAGGGGGCGGACACTGAAGCTTTCTTT. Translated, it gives CASSGQGADTEAFF.

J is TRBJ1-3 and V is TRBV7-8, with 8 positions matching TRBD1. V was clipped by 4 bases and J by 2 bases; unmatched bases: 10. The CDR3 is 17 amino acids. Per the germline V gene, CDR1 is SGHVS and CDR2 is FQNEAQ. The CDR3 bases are TGTGCCAGCAGCTCAGACAGGGGCCATAGGCCTGGAAACACCATATATTTT. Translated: CASSSDRGHRPGNTIYF.

The CDR3 is CSVRPDRGIEAFF. CDR3 DNA sequence: TGCAGCGTCCGGCCGGACAGGGGAATTGAAGCTTTCTTT. The genes are TRBV29-1 and TRBJ1-1, with 9 bases lining up with TRBD1. In germline, CDR1 is SQVTM, CDR2 ANQGSEA. The CDR3 has 13 amino acids. J lost 7 bases, V lost 6 bases, and 9 bases had no gene match.